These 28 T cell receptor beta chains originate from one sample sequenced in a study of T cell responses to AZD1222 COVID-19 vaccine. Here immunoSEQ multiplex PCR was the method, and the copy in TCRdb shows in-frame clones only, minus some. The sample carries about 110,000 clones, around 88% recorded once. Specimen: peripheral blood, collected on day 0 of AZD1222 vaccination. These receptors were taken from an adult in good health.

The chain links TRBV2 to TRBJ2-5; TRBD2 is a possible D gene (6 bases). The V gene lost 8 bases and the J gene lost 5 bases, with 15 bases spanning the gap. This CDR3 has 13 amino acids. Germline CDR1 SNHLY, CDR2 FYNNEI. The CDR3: CASRIRGGETQYF. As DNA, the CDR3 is TGTGCCAGCCGGATTAGAGGAGGGGAGACCCAGTACTTC.

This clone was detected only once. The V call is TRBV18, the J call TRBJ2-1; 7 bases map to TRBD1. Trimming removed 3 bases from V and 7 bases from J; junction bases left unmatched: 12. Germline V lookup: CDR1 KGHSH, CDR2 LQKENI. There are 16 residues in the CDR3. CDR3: CASSPMTGPTGNEQFF. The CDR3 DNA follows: TGTGCCAGCTCACCGATGACAGGGCCTACGGGGAATGAGCAGTTCTTC.

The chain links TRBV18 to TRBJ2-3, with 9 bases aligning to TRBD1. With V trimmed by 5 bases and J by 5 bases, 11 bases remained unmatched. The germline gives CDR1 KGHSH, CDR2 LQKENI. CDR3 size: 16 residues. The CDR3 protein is CASSASTGGEGDTQYF. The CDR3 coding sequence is TGTGCCAGCTCAGCGTCGACAGGGGGAGAGGGAGATACGCAGTATTTT. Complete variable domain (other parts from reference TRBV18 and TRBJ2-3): NAGVMQNPRHLVRRRGQEARLRCSPMKGHSHVYWYRQLPEEGLKFMVYLQKENIIDESGMPKERFSAEFPKEGPSILRIQQVVRGDSAAYFCASSASTGGEGDTQYFGPGTRLTVL.

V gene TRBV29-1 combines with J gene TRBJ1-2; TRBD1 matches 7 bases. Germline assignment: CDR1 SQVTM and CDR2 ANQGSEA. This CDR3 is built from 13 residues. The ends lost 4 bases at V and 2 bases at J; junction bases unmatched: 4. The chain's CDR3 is CSVGQGLNYGYTF. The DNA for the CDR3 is TGCAGCGTTGGACAGGGACTAAACTATGGCTACACCTTC.

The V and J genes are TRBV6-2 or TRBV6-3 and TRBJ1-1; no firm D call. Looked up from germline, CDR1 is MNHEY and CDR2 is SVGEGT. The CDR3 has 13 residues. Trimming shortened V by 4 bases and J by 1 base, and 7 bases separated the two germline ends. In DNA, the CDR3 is TGTGCCAGCAGTTTGCAGAGGAACACTGAAGCTTTCTTT. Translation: CASSLQRNTEAFF.

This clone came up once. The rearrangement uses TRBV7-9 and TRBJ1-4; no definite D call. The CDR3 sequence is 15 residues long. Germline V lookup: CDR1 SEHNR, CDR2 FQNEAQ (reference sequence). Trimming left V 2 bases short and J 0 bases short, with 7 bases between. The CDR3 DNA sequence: TGTGCCAGCAGCTTACGAGCCGCAACTAATGAAAAACTGTTTTTT. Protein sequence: CASSLRAATNEKLFF.

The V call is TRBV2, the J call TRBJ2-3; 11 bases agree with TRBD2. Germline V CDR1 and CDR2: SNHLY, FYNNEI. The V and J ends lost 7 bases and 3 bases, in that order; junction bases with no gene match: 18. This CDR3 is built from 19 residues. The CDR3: CASNLGLAVVGGLTDTQYF. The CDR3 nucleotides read TGTGCCAGCAACTTGGGACTAGCGGTTGTCGGGGGTTTGACAGATACGCAGTATTTT.

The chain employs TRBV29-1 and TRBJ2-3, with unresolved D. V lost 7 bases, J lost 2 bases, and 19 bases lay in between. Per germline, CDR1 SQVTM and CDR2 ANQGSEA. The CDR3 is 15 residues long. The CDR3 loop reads CSAISSRRPTDTQYF. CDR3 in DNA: TGCAGCGCCATAAGTAGTCGCAGACCCACAGATACGCAGTATTTT.

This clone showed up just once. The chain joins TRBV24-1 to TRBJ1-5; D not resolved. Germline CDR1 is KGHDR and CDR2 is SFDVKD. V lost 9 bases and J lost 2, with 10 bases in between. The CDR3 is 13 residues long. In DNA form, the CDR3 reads TGTGCCACCCGGCTTGGGGGCAATCAGCCCCAGCATTTT. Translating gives CATRLGGNQPQHF.

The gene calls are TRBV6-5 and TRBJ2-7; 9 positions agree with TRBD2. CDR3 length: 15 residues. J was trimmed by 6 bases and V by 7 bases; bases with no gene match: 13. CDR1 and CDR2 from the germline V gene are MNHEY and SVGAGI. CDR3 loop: CASTQLVAGVLEQYF. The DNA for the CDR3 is TGTGCCAGCACTCAATTGGTAGCGGGGGTGCTCGAGCAGTACTTC.

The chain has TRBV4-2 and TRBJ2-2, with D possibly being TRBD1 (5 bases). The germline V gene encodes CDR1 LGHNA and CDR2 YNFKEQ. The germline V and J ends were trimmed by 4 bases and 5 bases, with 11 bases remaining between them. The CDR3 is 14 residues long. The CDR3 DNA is TGTGCCAGCAGCCGCCGAGGACAAACCGGGGAGCTGTTTTTT. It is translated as CASSRRGQTGELFF.

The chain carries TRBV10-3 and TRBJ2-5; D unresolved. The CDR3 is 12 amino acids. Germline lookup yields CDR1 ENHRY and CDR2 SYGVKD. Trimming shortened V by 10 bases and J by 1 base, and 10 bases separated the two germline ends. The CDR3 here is CATRASQETQYF. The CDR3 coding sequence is TGTGCCACCCGGGCCTCCCAAGAGACCCAGTACTTC.

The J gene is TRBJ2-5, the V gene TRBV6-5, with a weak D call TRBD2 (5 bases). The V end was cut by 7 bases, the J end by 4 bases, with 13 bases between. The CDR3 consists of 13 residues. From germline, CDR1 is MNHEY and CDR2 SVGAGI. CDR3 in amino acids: CASTHGERETQYF. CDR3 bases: TGTGCCAGCACCCACGGGGAAAGAGAGACCCAGTACTTC.

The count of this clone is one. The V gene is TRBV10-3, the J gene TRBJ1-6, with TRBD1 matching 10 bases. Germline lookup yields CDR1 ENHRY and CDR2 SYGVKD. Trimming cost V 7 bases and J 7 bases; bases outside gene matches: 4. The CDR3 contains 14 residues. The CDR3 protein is CAITRGQGNSPLHF. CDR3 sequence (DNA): TGTGCCATCACCAGGGGACAGGGGAATTCACCCCTCCACTTT.

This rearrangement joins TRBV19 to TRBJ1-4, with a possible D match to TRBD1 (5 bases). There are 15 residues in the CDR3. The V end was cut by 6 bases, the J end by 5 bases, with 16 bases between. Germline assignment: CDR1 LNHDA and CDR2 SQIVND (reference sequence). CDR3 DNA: TGTGCCAGTAGACCTCCCGGGACCCGAAATGAAAAACTGTTTTTT. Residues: CASRPPGTRNEKLFF.

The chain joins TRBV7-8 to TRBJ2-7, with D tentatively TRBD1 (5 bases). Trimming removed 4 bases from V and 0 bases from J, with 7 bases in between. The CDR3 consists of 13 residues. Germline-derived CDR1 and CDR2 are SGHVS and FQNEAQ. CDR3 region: CASSSRDSYEQYF. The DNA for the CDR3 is TGTGCCAGCAGCTCCAGGGACTCCTACGAGCAGTACTTC.

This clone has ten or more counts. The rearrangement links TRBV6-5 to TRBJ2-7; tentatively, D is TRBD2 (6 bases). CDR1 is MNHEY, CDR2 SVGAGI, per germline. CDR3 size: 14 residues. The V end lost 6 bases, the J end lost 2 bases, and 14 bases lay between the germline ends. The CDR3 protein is CASRLASGAYEQYF. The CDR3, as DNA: TGTGCCAGCAGACTAGCCTCCGGGGCCTACGAGCAGTACTTC.

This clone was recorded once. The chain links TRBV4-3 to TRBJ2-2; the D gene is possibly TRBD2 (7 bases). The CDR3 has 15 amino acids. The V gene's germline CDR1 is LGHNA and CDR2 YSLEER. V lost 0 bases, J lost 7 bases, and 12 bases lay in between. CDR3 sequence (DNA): TGCGCCAGCAGCCAAGAGGGGGGGGCAGGCGGGGAGCTGTTTTTT. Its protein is CASSQEGGAGGELFF.

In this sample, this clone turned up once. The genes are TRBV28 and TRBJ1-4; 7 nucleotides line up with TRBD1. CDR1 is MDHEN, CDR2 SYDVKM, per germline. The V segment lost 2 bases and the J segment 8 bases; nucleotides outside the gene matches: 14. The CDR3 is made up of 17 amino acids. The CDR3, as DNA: TGTGCCAGCAGTTTAATGGAAAACAGGGGAGGCGGGGAAAAACTGTTTTTT. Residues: CASSLMENRGGGEKLFF.

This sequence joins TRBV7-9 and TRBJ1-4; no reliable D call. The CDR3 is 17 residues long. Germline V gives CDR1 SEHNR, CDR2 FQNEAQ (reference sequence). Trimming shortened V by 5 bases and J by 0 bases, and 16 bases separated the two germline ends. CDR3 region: CASSPRSGKATNEKLFF. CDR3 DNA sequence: TGTGCCAGCAGCCCCCGGTCCGGGAAGGCAACTAATGAAAAACTGTTTTTT.

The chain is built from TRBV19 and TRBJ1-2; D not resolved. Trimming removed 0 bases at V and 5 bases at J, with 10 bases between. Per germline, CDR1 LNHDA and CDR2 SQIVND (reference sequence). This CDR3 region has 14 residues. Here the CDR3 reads CASSIDLAAYGYTF. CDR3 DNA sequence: TGTGCCAGTAGTATAGATCTGGCCGCATATGGCTACACCTTC.

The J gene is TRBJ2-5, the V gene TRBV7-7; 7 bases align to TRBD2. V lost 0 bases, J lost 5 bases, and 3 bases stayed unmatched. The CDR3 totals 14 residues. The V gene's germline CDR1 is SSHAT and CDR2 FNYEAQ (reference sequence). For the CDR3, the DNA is TGTGCCAGCAGCTTAGCGGGAGGGCGGGAGACCCAGTACTTC. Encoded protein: CASSLAGGRETQYF.

The CDR3 DNA reads as TGTGCCAGCAGTGACGGGCAGGGGAGCTCCTACGAGCAGTACTTC. Its translation is CASSDGQGSSYEQYF. J is TRBJ2-7 and V is TRBV2; TRBD1 might be the D (6 bases). CDR3 size: 15 residues. Trimming took 3 bases from V and 0 from J, leaving 12 bases between them. Germline V gene sequence: CDR1 SNHLY, CDR2 FYNNEI. Filled out from reference TRBV2 and TRBJ2-7, the complete variable domain reads EPEVTQTPSHQVTQMGQEVILRCVPISNHLYFYWYRQILGQKVEFLVSFYNNEISEKSEIFDDQFSVERPDGSNFTLKIRSTKLEDSAMYFCASSDGQGSSYEQYFGPGTRLTVT.

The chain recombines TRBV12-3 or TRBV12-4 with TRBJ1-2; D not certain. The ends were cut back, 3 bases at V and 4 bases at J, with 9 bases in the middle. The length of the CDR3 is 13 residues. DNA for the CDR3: TGTGCCAGCAGTTTGTTATCCAGCTATGGCTACACCTTC. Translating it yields CASSLLSSYGYTF.

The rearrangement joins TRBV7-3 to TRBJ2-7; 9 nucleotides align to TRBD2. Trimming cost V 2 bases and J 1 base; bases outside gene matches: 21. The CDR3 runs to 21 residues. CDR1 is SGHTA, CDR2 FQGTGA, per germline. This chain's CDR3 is CASSLERGVFRPIYISYEQYF. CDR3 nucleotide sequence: TGTGCCAGCAGCTTAGAGCGGGGGGTTTTTCGTCCAATTTACATTTCCTACGAGCAGTACTTC. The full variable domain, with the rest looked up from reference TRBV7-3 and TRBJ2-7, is GAGVSQTPSNKVTEKGKYVELRCDPISGHTALYWYRQSLGQGPEFLIYFQGTGAADDSGLPNDRFFAVRPEGSVSTLKIQRTERGDSAVYLCASSLERGVFRPIYISYEQYFGPGTRLTVT.

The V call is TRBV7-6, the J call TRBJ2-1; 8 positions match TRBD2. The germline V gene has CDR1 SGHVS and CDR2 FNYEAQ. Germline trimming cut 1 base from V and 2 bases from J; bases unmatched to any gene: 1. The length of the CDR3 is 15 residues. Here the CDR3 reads CASSLVAGTYNEQFF. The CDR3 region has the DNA TGTGCCAGCAGCTTAGTAGCGGGGACCTACAATGAGCAGTTCTTC.

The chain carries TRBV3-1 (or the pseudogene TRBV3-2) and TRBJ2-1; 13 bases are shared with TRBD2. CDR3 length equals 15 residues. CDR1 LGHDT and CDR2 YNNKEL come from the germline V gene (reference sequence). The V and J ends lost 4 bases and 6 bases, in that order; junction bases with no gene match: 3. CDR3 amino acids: CASSPTSGGVNEQFF. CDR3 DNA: TGTGCCAGCAGCCCCACTAGCGGGGGGGTCAATGAGCAGTTCTTC.

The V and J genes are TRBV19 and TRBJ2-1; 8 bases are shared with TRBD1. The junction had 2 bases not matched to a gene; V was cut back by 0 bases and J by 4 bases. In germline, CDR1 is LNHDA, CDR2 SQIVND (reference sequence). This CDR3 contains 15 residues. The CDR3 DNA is TGTGCCAGTAGTATAGAGGACAGGGTGTACAATGAGCAGTTCTTC. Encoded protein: CASSIEDRVYNEQFF.